This TCR beta chain came from a study (dated by TCRdb to between 2015 and 2017). About the investigation overall: Whether tumor-infiltrating Tregs in breast cancer are recruited from blood Tregs or converted in situ from other CD4+ T cell subsets was tested.

Full-length TCR variable regions were amplified by 5' RACE PCR with constant-region reverse primers, and semi-nested PCR with Nested Universal Primer A was subsequently performed. Using the ReliaPrep RNA Cell Miniprep System, total RNA was extracted, and the SMARTer RACE 5'/3' Kit was then used to reverse transcribe the RNA into 5'RACE-ready cDNA. Full-length TCR alpha and beta libraries were barcoded with multiplex adaptors and sequenced on an Illumina MiSeq. The original methods were these. For each of nine subset-tissue groups, sequencing data from the five patients were pooled, and the groups were then compared using unsupervised clustering of TCR gene usage. Repertoire similarity was calculated with the Morisita-Horn index, weighting shared sequences by their contribution to each repertoire. TCRdb reanalyzed the raw reads on its own, using fastp at Q25 for trimming and MiXCR for clone calling, and kept in-frame beta chains. Entries are consolidated by CDR3 protein sequence, retaining the most common genes and DNA. These V and J calls rely on TCRdb rather than the paper's analysis. The sample yields about 54,000 distinct CDR3 sequences; under 20% were counted once. In total, the top ten clones hold approximately 2.1% of the sample.

The Miltenyi Naive CD4+ T Cell Isolation kit was used to purify naive CD4+ T cells, and Tregs were depleted with CD25 microbeads. Tregs, naive and memory CD4+ T cells from tumor, blood and ipsilateral draining lymph nodes of a handful of breast cancer patients underwent full-length TCR alpha and beta sequencing. Mononuclear cells from lymph nodes or over 45 ml of peripheral blood were isolated by Ficoll density gradient centrifugation. Sorted cell populations were confirmed by FACS to exceed 90% purity. Concerning this clonotype itself: The specificity of this receptor is unknown. Nothing much larger sits one base from this clone, and base qualities are not available.

CDR1 SGHVS and CDR2 FQNEAQ are derived from the germline V gene. The junction shows trimming of 5 bases on V and 5 bases on J, and the gene matches do not reach 9 bases of it. The cysteine opens and the phenylalanine closes a CDR3 of 14 amino acids. Of all the DNA, just the CDR3 is kept, 42 bases in frame from base 1. The full study reports these points: The larger-cohort validation was restricted to a single TCR beta V-J rearrangement rather than whole repertoires. In terms of TCR gene usage, tumor memory CD4+ T cells clustered together with blood and lymph node memory CD4+ cells, as well as with lymph node naive CD4+ cells. Tumor-infiltrating Treg TCR alpha and beta sequences overlapped most with tumor naive CD4+ T cells, then with blood naive CD4+ T cells.

This TCR came from a female donor with breast cancer. The chain was built from TRBV7-8 and TRBJ2-7; 7 central bases correspond to TRBD1. The source material was naive CD4+ T cells sorted from blood. The intended sense of this specimen's cell subset or site label: naive CD4+ T cells, CD4+CD45RA+CD25-. The DNA sequence is as follows: TGTGCCAGCAGCACCCTACAGGGGCACCACGAGCAGTACTTC. It codes for CASSTLQGHHEQYF.